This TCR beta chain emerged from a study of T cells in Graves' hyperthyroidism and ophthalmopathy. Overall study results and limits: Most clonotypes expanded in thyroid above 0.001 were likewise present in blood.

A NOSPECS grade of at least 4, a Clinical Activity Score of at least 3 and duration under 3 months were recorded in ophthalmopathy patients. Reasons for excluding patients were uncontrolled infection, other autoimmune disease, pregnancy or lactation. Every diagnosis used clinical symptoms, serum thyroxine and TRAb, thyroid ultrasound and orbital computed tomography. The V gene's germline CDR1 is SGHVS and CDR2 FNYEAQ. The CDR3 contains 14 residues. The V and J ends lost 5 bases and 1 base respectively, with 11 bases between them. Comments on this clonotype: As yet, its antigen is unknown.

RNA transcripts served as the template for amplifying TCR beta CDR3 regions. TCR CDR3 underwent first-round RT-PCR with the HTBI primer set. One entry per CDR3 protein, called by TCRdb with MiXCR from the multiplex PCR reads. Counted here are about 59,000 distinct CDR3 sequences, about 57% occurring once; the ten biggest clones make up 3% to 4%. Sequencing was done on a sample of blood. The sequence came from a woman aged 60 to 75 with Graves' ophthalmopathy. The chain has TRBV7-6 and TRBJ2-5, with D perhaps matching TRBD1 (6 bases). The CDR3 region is CASSLQGSQETQYF. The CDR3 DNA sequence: TGTGCCAGCAGCCTCCAGGGGTCCCAAGAGACCCAGTACTTC. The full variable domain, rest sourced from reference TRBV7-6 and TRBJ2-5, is GAGVSQSPRYKVTKRGQDVALRCDPISGHVSLYWYRQALGQGPEFLTYFNYEAQQDKSGLPNDRFSAERPEGSISTLTIQRTEQRDSAMYRCASSLQGSQETQYFGPGTRLLVL.